The 26 T cell receptor beta chains below all came from one sample that was sequenced in a study of T cells in Graves' hyperthyroidism and ophthalmopathy. Researchers amplified the TCR beta CDR3 regions from RNA transcripts. First-round RT-PCR targeting the TCR CDR3 was performed with the HTBI primer set. In TCRdb, the multiplex PCR reads were re-called with MiXCR into one record per CDR3 protein. The sample includes 500,000 to 750,000 distinct CDR3 sequences, approximately 44% of them seen just once. The sample taken for sequencing was peripheral blood or thyroid tissue (not recorded which). These TCRs come from a woman aged 18-29 years with Graves' hyperthyroidism.

With respect to this clonotype: This likely comes from a read error, as the CDR3 has no conserved phenylalanine or tryptophan at its end. It is unclear where the CDR3 begins or ends on the DNA, so no DNA is shown, and the CDR3 is as TCRdb lists it. This chain links TRBV7-9 with TRBJ1-1; the table's D call TRBD1 went unverified against the DNA. The V gene's germline CDR1 is SEHNR and CDR2 FQNEAQ (reference sequence). The CDR3 has 8 residues if both end residues are counted. The CDR3 loop is CASSQDRE.

This clonotype was observed many times. The CDR3 nucleotides are TGTGCCACTACACGGACAGGGGCCTACGAGCAGTACTTC. Translating gives CATTRTGAYEQYF. V usage is TRBV19 and J usage is TRBJ2-7; 9 nucleotides agree with TRBD1. V shed 10 bases, J shed 2 bases, and the junction held 6 bases outside the gene matches. Germline V CDR1 and CDR2: LNHDA, SQIVND (reference sequence). The CDR3 sequence is 13 residues long.

On this clonotype itself: One end of the junction does not line up with germline, which may come from a read error. The CDR3 DNA is TGTGCCAGCAAACCCGGGACAGGGGGCGCGAGCAATCAGCCCCAGCATTTT. Its protein is CASKPGTGGASNQPQHF. This chain uses TRBV5-1 with TRBJ1-5; TRBD1 aligns across 12 bases. Germline V gene sequence: CDR1 SGHRS, CDR2 YFSETQ. CDR3 size: 17 residues.

CDR3 region: CASRSGLGDYEQYF. The CDR3 region has the DNA TGTGCCAGCAGGTCAGGTCTTGGGGACTACGAGCAGTACTTC. The J gene is TRBJ2-7, the V gene TRBV7-9; D not resolved. The CDR3 has 14 amino acids. CDR1 is SEHNR and CDR2 is FQNEAQ in the germline V gene (reference sequence). Trimming took off 6 bases at V and 3 bases at J, with 15 bases between the two ends.

This clonotype was picked up many times. The chain employs TRBV12-3 or TRBV12-4 and TRBJ1-1; D call uncertain. With 7 bases removed from V and 7 bases from J, the gap between germline ends came to 4 bases. CDR3 length: 9 amino acids. CDR3 sequence (DNA): TGTGCCAGCATGTTTGAAGCTTTCTTT. Translated: CASMFEAFF.

This clonotype was recorded at least ten times. DNA of the CDR3: TGTGCCAGCACTTCCCGGGACACCACTTGGAACACTGAAGCTTTCTTT. Translation: CASTSRDTTWNTEAFF. The gene calls are TRBV6-2 or TRBV6-3 and TRBJ1-1, with D tentatively TRBD1 (6 bases). The CDR3 length is 16 residues. Germline V lookup: CDR1 MNHEY, CDR2 SVGEGT. Trimming pared 7 bases from V and 1 base from J, leaving 19 bases between.

This clonotype was detected ten times or more. The chain has TRBV29-1 and TRBJ2-3; no clear D. V shed 5 bases and J shed 2 bases, with 14 bases lying between them. The CDR3 extends over 14 amino acids. Looked up from germline, CDR1 is SQVTM and CDR2 is ANQGSEA. CDR3 nucleotide sequence: TGCAGCGTTACCCATGGGTCCTCCACAGATACGCAGTATTTT. Amino acid sequence: CSVTHGSSTDTQYF.

Many counts were recorded for this clonotype. V is TRBV29-1 and J is TRBJ2-5; D gene unclear. V dropped 5 bases and J dropped 1 base, with 8 bases sitting between them. Germline-derived CDR1 and CDR2 are SQVTM and ANQGSEA. The CDR3 is made up of 12 amino acids. The CDR3 coding sequence is TGCAGCGTTTTACACGTCCAAGAGACCCAGTACTTC. Translated, it gives CSVLHVQETQYF.

This clonotype was observed at least ten times. V gene TRBV7-9 combines with J gene TRBJ2-7; D ambiguous. The CDR3 consists of 14 residues. The V gene lost 2 bases and the J gene lost 0 bases, with 8 bases spanning the gap. Germline loops: CDR1 SEHNR, CDR2 FQNEAQ (reference sequence). The CDR3 region has the DNA TGTGCCAGCAGCTTAACCTCCTTCTCCTACGAGCAGTACTTC. Encoded protein: CASSLTSFSYEQYF.

This clonotype was counted ten times or more. This chain joins TRBV5-4 and TRBJ1-2; D is possibly TRBD1 (5 bases). Germline CDR1 and CDR2: SGHNT and YYREEE (reference sequence). Trimming shortened V by 2 bases and J by 1 base, and 15 bases separated the two germline ends. The CDR3 is 16 residues long. This CDR3 reads CASSLRDPRLNYGYTF. The CDR3 DNA sequence: TGTGCCAGCAGCTTACGGGACCCTCGGCTTAACTATGGCTACACCTTC.

This clonotype was detected ten times or more. The V and J genes are TRBV24-1 and TRBJ1-1, with D tentatively TRBD1 (5 bases). With 6 bases removed from V and 7 bases from J, the gap between germline ends came to 11 bases. Germline assignment: CDR1 KGHDR and CDR2 SFDVKD. The CDR3 is made up of 12 amino acids. The CDR3 nucleotides are TGTGCCACCAGTAGTTCGGGGGTTGAAGCTTTCTTT. Its protein product is CATSSSGVEAFF.

The genes are TRBV10-3 and TRBJ2-3, with 8 bases that match TRBD2. The CDR3 length is 15 residues. V was clipped by 4 bases and J by 6 bases; unmatched bases: 9. Germline V CDR1 and CDR2: ENHRY, SYGVKD. For the CDR3, the DNA is TGTGCCATCAGTGTAACAACGGGAGGGCCGGATACGCAGTATTTT. This sequence encodes CAISVTTGGPDTQYF.

The V gene is TRBV20-1, the J gene TRBJ2-7, with 7 bases aligning to TRBD1. CDR1 and CDR2 from the germline V gene are DFQATT and SNEGSKA (reference sequence). CDR3 length equals 15 residues. The J segment lost 7 bases and the V segment lost 5 bases, leaving 17 bases of the junction unmatched. CDR3 in amino acids: CSAENGQASYNEQYF. The DNA of the CDR3 is TGCAGTGCTGAAAACGGACAGGCCTCCTACAATGAGCAGTACTTC.

The V gene is TRBV5-4, the J gene TRBJ2-7; TRBD2 matches 14 bases. J gave up 5 bases and V 0 bases, and 10 bases lay outside the gene matches. Germline V gives CDR1 SGHNT, CDR2 YYREEE (reference sequence). The CDR3 runs 18 residues. The CDR3 here is CASSLAGGLAGVLNEQYF. DNA of the CDR3: TGTGCCAGCAGCTTGGCAGGGGGACTAGCGGGAGTCTTAAACGAGCAGTACTTC.

This clonotype was seen at least ten times. V and J are TRBV12-5 and TRBJ1-2, with D maybe TRBD1 (5 bases). The CDR3 loop spans 13 amino acids. Looked up from germline, CDR1 is LGHNT and CDR2 is FRNRAP. Between the trimmed V and J ends, which lost 7 bases and 4 bases, there was a span of 13 bases. The CDR3 DNA reads as TGTGCTAGTGTGGAGGGGTTGGGCTATGGCTACACCTTC. Translation: CASVEGLGYGYTF.

This clonotype was counted only a few times. The chain couples TRBV20-1 to TRBJ2-1, with D unclear. Deletions cut 5 bases from V and 4 bases from J, with 21 bases between. CDR3 length equals 16 residues. Germline values: CDR1 DFQATT, CDR2 SNEGSKA (reference sequence). CDR3 DNA sequence: TGCAGTGCTCGTCGTGCGGCAGGCAAAAGATACAATGAGCAGTTCTTC. Translated: CSARRAAGKRYNEQFF.

The chain links TRBV24-1 to TRBJ1-5; possible D gene TRBD1, 6 bases. The CDR3 is 15 amino acids. V gave up 5 bases and J gave up 3 bases, with 13 bases separating them. Germline-derived CDR1 and CDR2 are KGHDR and SFDVKD. CDR3 protein: CATSVDRSYNQPQHF. The CDR3 DNA reads TGTGCCACCAGTGTTGACAGGAGCTACAATCAGCCCCAGCATTTT.

The chain is built from TRBV20-1 and TRBJ2-7, with D perhaps matching TRBD2 (5 bases). This CDR3 spans 13 amino acids. V lost 4 bases to trimming and J lost 4 bases, with 14 bases between them. Germline loops: CDR1 DFQATT, CDR2 SNEGSKA (reference sequence). The CDR3 bases are TGCAGTGCTACGCCTTACGGGATTTACGAGCAGTACTTC. It translates to CSATPYGIYEQYF.

Remarks on this clonotype: The junction departs from germline at one end; a sequencing error may be responsible. V and J are TRBV14 and TRBJ1-3; D gene unclear. Looked up from germline, CDR1 is SGHDN and CDR2 is FVKESK. This CDR3 is built from 11 residues. The CDR3 spells CTSSHSLTIYF. The CDR3 region has the DNA TGTACCAGCAGCCACAGTCTCACCATATATTTT.

The chain carries TRBV24-1 and TRBJ1-2; 8 positions agree with TRBD1. Germline CDR1 reads KGHDR; CDR2 reads SFDVKD. V was clipped by 4 bases and J by 8 bases; unmatched bases: 8. The CDR3 totals 14 residues. CDR3 residues: CATSDEDREVGYTF. CDR3 sequence (DNA): TGTGCCACCAGTGACGAGGACAGGGAAGTGGGCTACACCTTC.

This chain uses TRBV29-1 with TRBJ1-2; possible D gene TRBD1, 5 bases. Germline CDR1 and CDR2: SQVTM and ANQGSEA. V lost 6 bases to trimming and J lost 2 bases, with 13 bases between them. The CDR3 sequence is 13 residues long. CDR3 in DNA: TGCAGCGTCCACCTAGACAGAAACTATGGCTACACCTTC. It yields the protein CSVHLDRNYGYTF.

This sequence joins TRBV2 and TRBJ1-1; 7 nucleotides line up with TRBD1. Germline V gives CDR1 SNHLY, CDR2 FYNNEI. J was trimmed by 2 bases and V by 9 bases; bases with no gene match: 18. This CDR3 has 17 amino acids. The CDR3 region has the DNA TGTGCCAGTCTCGAAGGTGGGGGACAGACTTATAACACTGAAGCTTTCTTT. Its translation: CASLEGGGQTYNTEAFF.

In this sample, this clonotype turned up many times. The chain is built from TRBV20-1 and TRBJ2-7; possibly TRBD1 or TRBD2 for D (5 bases each). The CDR3 is made up of 13 amino acids. The V end was cut by 0 bases, the J end by 4 bases, with 10 bases between. In germline, CDR1 is DFQATT, CDR2 SNEGSKA (reference sequence). CDR3 nucleotides: TGCAGTGCTAGAGATCGGGGCATTTACGAGCAGTACTTC. Translating gives CSARDRGIYEQYF.

This rearrangement joins TRBV12-3 or TRBV12-4 to TRBJ2-5; 8 bases map to TRBD2. The last part of the DNA fits TRBJ2-1 better; the J call may be wrong. This CDR3 spans 15 amino acids. CDR3 bases: TGTGCCAGCAGTTTAGAGAGCGGGAGAAGTTACGAGCAGTTCTTC. The encoded protein is CASSLESGRSYEQFF.

Ten or more counts support this clonotype. This chain connects TRBV5-1 to TRBJ2-2; D uncertain. This CDR3 comprises 13 residues. CDR1 and CDR2 from the germline V gene are SGHRS and YFSETQ. V was shortened by 6 bases and J by 6 bases, with 12 bases between the two germline ends. The CDR3 nucleotides are TGCGCCAGCACCGAAAGTAGATCCGGGGAGCTGTTTTTT. Translating it yields CASTESRSGELFF.

The chain combines TRBV10-3 with TRBJ1-2; 11 bases are shared with TRBD1. In germline, CDR1 is ENHRY, CDR2 SYGVKD. Unmatched junction bases numbered 5, after V lost 4 bases and J lost 7 bases. This CDR3 region has 14 residues. Written as DNA, the CDR3 is TGTGCCATCAGTGCTGACGGACAGGGGGCTGGCTACACCTTC. Protein sequence: CAISADGQGAGYTF.